Below, 30 T cell receptor beta chains from the same sample are listed, as sequenced in a study of blood T cell repertoires in COVID-19. Libraries were prepared by immunoSEQ multiplex PCR; TCRdb keeps only in-frame clonotypes and omits some of them. This table has 250,000 to 350,000 clones, roughly 90% appearing once. Input material: peripheral blood. These receptors originate from a woman younger than 45 with COVID-19, enrolled during active disease.

In its sample, this clone was seen once. The V and J genes are TRBV28 and TRBJ2-5, with 9 nucleotides matching TRBD1. Germline V gives CDR1 MDHEN, CDR2 SYDVKM. CDR3 length: 16 amino acids. The J segment lost 5 bases and the V segment lost 5 bases, leaving 12 bases of the junction unmatched. Here the CDR3 reads CASSLYLTGGGETQYF. In DNA form, the CDR3 reads TGTGCCAGCAGTCTTTACCTTACAGGGGGCGGCGAGACCCAGTACTTC. The whole variable domain, filled in from reference TRBV28 and TRBJ2-5, reads DVKVTQSSRYLVKRTGEKVFLECVQDMDHENMFWYRQDPGLGLRLIYFSYDVKMKEKGDIPEGYSVSREKKERFSLILESASTNQTSMYLCASSLYLTGGGETQYFGPGTRLLVL.

This chain links TRBV5-5 with TRBJ2-2; D is perhaps TRBD1 (6 bases). Germline V lookup: CDR1 SGHKS, CDR2 YYEKEE (reference sequence). Trimming cost V 4 bases and J 4 bases, with 17 bases left between them. This CDR3 region has 16 residues. The CDR3 region has the DNA TGTGCCAGCAGCAGGACCGCCGGGACAATCACCGGGGAGCTGTTTTTT. The encoded protein is CASSRTAGTITGELFF.

V and J are TRBV28 and TRBJ1-2, with D uncertain. Germline CDR1 reads MDHEN; CDR2 reads SYDVKM. V was pared by 7 bases and J by 6 bases, with 21 bases between. The CDR3 runs to 15 residues. The CDR3 region is CASTRPGRGENGYTF. The CDR3 DNA is TGTGCCAGCACCAGACCCGGCCGGGGAGAAAATGGCTACACCTTC.

The chain employs TRBV5-1 and TRBJ2-7; TRBD1 aligns across 8 bases. Germline CDR1 SGHRS, CDR2 YFSETQ. This CDR3 comprises 18 residues. V was pared by 4 bases and J by 2 bases, with 17 bases of the junction left unmatched. Written as DNA, the CDR3 is TGCGCCAGCAGCAGGGGTCCGCTATCCGGGACAGGAGCCTACGAGCAGTACTTC. It yields the protein CASSRGPLSGTGAYEQYF.

The chain uses TRBV5-1 and TRBJ2-2, with TRBD1 identical over 7 bases. The CDR3 totals 13 residues. Germline V CDR1 and CDR2: SGHRS, YFSETQ. V lost 5 bases to trimming and J lost 5 bases; unmatched junction nucleotides: 3. The CDR3 sequence: CASSQQGTGELFF. The DNA for the CDR3 is TGCGCCAGCAGTCAACAGGGGACCGGGGAGCTGTTTTTT.

This clone was counted a few times. The V and J genes are TRBV7-8 and TRBJ1-3; tentatively, D is TRBD1 (5 bases). The V gene lost 0 bases and the J gene lost 2 bases, with 14 bases spanning the gap. This CDR3 region has 17 residues. Germline CDR1 and CDR2: SGHVS and FQNEAQ. DNA of the CDR3: TGTGCCAGCAGCTTAGCGCTAAACTGGGGGGCTGGAAACACCATATATTTT. Translated: CASSLALNWGAGNTIYF.

The chain combines TRBV29-1 with TRBJ2-7; TRBD2 is a possible D gene (5 bases). This CDR3 contains 12 residues. Looked up from germline, CDR1 is SQVTM and CDR2 is ANQGSEA. The V end lost 0 bases, the J end lost 6 bases, and 9 bases lay between the germline ends. The CDR3 DNA sequence: TGCAGCGTTGAAGATCGTGAGGGCGAGCAGTACTTC. Amino acid sequence: CSVEDREGEQYF.

The rearrangement links TRBV14 to TRBJ1-2; D is undetermined. Per germline, CDR1 SGHDN and CDR2 FVKESK. Trimming took off 3 bases at V and 3 bases at J, with 8 bases between the two ends. The CDR3 is made up of 13 amino acids. CDR3 sequence: CASSQGLYYGYTF. Here the CDR3 DNA reads TGTGCCAGCAGCCAGGGCCTGTACTATGGCTACACCTTC.

This chain connects TRBV3-1 (or the pseudogene TRBV3-2) to TRBJ2-7, with 8 bases lining up with TRBD2. After removal of 4 bases from V and 7 bases from J, the junction contained 15 bases not matched to a gene. The CDR3 is made up of 16 amino acids. Per germline, CDR1 LGHDT and CDR2 YNNKEL (reference sequence). The CDR3 DNA reads TGTGCCAGCAGCCCCGGACCGGGACTAGGGTTAAGGGAGCAGTACTTC. Protein product: CASSPGPGLGLREQYF.

V and J are TRBV5-5 and TRBJ2-1, with D maybe TRBD1 (6 bases). Germline values: CDR1 SGHKS, CDR2 YYEKEE (reference sequence). Between the trimmed V and J ends, which lost 4 bases and 7 bases, there was a span of 12 bases. This CDR3 region has 13 residues. CDR3: CASSGGLWNEQFF. The CDR3 region has the DNA TGTGCCAGCAGCGGGGGCCTGTGGAATGAGCAGTTCTTC. Complete variable domain (other parts from reference TRBV5-5 and TRBJ2-1): DAGVTQSPTHLIKTRGQQVTLRCSPISGHKSVSWYQQVLGQGPQFIFQYYEKEERGRGNFPDRFSARQFPNYSSELNVNALLLGDSALYLCASSGGLWNEQFFGPGTRLTVL.

The chain links TRBV25-1 to TRBJ2-3, with 13 bases lining up with TRBD2. With 9 bases clipped from V and 6 bases from J, the junction kept 9 bases outside the gene matches. The CDR3 totals 15 residues. CDR1 is MGHDK, CDR2 SYGVNS, per germline. CDR3 amino acids: CARTRTSGSLDTQYF. CDR3 nucleotides: TGTGCCAGAACTCGGACTAGCGGGAGTTTGGATACGCAGTATTTT.

In this sample, this clone turned up once. CDR3: CASSVVPLGVGFPYNEQFF. The DNA for the CDR3 is TGTGCCAGCAGCGTAGTACCCCTCGGGGTGGGGTTTCCCTACAATGAGCAGTTCTTC. This rearrangement joins TRBV9 to TRBJ2-1; the D gene is possibly TRBD2 (5 bases). V was cut by 0 bases and J by 2 bases, with 21 bases left in between. There are 19 residues in the CDR3. The germline CDR1 and CDR2 sequences are SGDLS and YYNGEE.

The V gene is TRBV10-2, the J gene TRBJ1-2; unclear D gene. The V and J ends lost 10 bases and 4 bases respectively, with 16 bases between them. Germline CDR1 is WSHSY and CDR2 is SAAADI. This CDR3 contains 13 residues. CDR3 in DNA: TGCGCCACCTCGCCAGGCCCCCTCTATGGCTACACCTTC. Protein sequence: CATSPGPLYGYTF.

The rearrangement links TRBV28 to TRBJ2-4; D possibly corresponds to TRBD1 (6 bases). From germline, CDR1 is MDHEN and CDR2 SYDVKM. The V gene lost 4 bases and the J gene lost 6 bases, with 16 bases spanning the gap. This CDR3 has 15 amino acids. Written as DNA, the CDR3 is TGTGCCAGCAGTTCCCGGGACATCCCTTCAAACATTCAGTACTTC. Protein product: CASSSRDIPSNIQYF.

On this clone itself: Within the sample, other DNA sequences also encode this same CDR3. The chain recombines TRBV14 with TRBJ1-1; 8 positions match TRBD1. V was clipped by 2 bases and J by 0 bases; unmatched bases: 2. Germline CDR1 SGHDN, CDR2 FVKESK. The CDR3 totals 15 residues. In nucleotides, the CDR3 is TGTGCCAGCAGCCAACGGACAGGGATGAACACTGAAGCTTTCTTT. Translation: CASSQRTGMNTEAFF.

The rearrangement links TRBV19 to TRBJ2-7; D not certain. CDR1 is LNHDA and CDR2 is SQIVND in the germline V gene (reference sequence). The CDR3 has 15 amino acids. Trimming pared 4 bases from V and 1 base from J, leaving 14 bases between. Written as DNA, the CDR3 is TGTGCCAGTAGTACGACACTTGCTCTTTCCTACGAGCAGTACTTC. Its translation is CASSTTLALSYEQYF.

The chain couples TRBV6-5 to TRBJ1-2, with 7 positions matching TRBD1. CDR1 MNHEY and CDR2 SVGAGI come from the germline V gene. CDR3 size: 13 residues. V was clipped by 6 bases and J by 5 bases; unmatched bases: 6. The CDR3 reads CASRPTGVYGYTF. The CDR3 DNA reads as TGTGCCAGCAGGCCCACAGGGGTTTATGGCTACACCTTC.

The V gene is TRBV19, the J gene TRBJ1-6, with 10 bases lining up with TRBD1. This CDR3 spans 15 amino acids. CDR1 is LNHDA and CDR2 is SQIVND in the germline V gene (reference sequence). V gave up 4 bases and J gave up 3 bases; unmatched junction bases: 0. CDR3 in amino acids: CASSRTGGYNSPLHF. In DNA, the CDR3 is TGTGCCAGTAGTAGGACAGGGGGCTATAATTCACCCCTCCACTTT.

This clone was observed a handful of times. V gene TRBV4-2 combines with J gene TRBJ2-1, with D possibly matching TRBD2 (6 bases). Per the germline V gene, CDR1 is LGHNA and CDR2 is YNFKEQ. The V end lost 3 bases, the J end lost 5 bases, and 11 bases lay between the germline ends. The CDR3 has 14 residues. The CDR3 loop reads CASSQFAGNNEQFF. CDR3 nucleotides: TGTGCCAGCAGCCAGTTTGCGGGAAACAATGAGCAGTTCTTC.

The J gene is TRBJ2-3, the V gene TRBV6-5, with 9 bases lining up with TRBD1. The germline gives CDR1 MNHEY, CDR2 SVGAGI. The CDR3 covers 13 residues. J gave up 3 bases and V 10 bases, and 5 bases lay outside the gene matches. The CDR3 nucleotides read TGTGCCACCACAGGGGGCGTAACAGATACGCAGTATTTT. This translates into CATTGGVTDTQYF.

The sample holds one count of this clone. The V and J genes are TRBV30 and TRBJ1-6; D call uncertain. Germline-derived CDR1 and CDR2 are GTSNPN and SVGIG (reference sequence). The CDR3 has 12 amino acids. The V end lost 3 bases, the J end lost 8 bases, and 8 bases lay between the germline ends. The CDR3 DNA reads as TGTGCCTGGAGGGAAGCGGATTCACCCCTCCACTTT. Residues: CAWREADSPLHF.

V and J are TRBV5-1 and TRBJ2-1; 13 bases line up with TRBD2. The length of the CDR3 is 17 residues. Per the germline V gene, CDR1 is SGHRS and CDR2 is YFSETQ. Trimming took 3 bases from V and 4 from J; bases not matched to a gene: 7. The CDR3 DNA is TGCGCCAGCAGCTCCGGAACGGGACTAGCGGGATACAATGAGCAGTTCTTC. It yields the protein CASSSGTGLAGYNEQFF. The full variable domain, its missing parts supplied by reference TRBV5-1 and TRBJ2-1, is KAGVTQTPRYLIKTRGQQVTLSCSPISGHRSVSWYQQTPGQGLQFLFEYFSETQRNKGNFPGRFSGRQFSNSRSEMNVSTLELGDSALYLCASSSGTGLAGYNEQFFGPGTRLTVL.

The chain couples TRBV5-4 to TRBJ2-2; 7 bases fit TRBD2. In germline, CDR1 is SGHNT, CDR2 YYREEE (reference sequence). The V segment lost 3 bases and the J segment 4 bases; nucleotides outside the gene matches: 6. The CDR3 is 15 amino acids. CDR3 sequence (DNA): TGTGCCAGCAGCTCAGACCCGGGGGGCACCGGGGAGCTGTTTTTT. It specifies CASSSDPGGTGELFF.

Only one count was recorded for this clone. The V call is TRBV2, the J call TRBJ1-4, with 8 nucleotides matching TRBD1. The germline CDR1 and CDR2 sequences are SNHLY and FYNNEI. The J segment lost 8 bases and the V segment lost 6 bases, leaving 14 bases of the junction unmatched. The CDR3 totals 16 residues. The CDR3 region has the DNA TGTGCCAGCAGGAAATCAGGGGGCGCGGAGAACGAAAAACTGTTTTTT. It encodes CASRKSGGAENEKLFF.

The V call is TRBV9, the J call TRBJ2-1; TRBD2 matches at 7 bases. The CDR3 loop spans 15 amino acids. The V gene's germline CDR1 is SGDLS and CDR2 YYNGEE. Germline trimming cut 3 bases from V and 0 bases from J; bases unmatched to any gene: 3. The CDR3 DNA is TGTGCCAGCAGCGGCTCTAGCGGCTCCTACAATGAGCAGTTCTTC. Residues: CASSGSSGSYNEQFF.

The rearrangement links TRBV6-2 or TRBV6-3 to TRBJ2-3; no reliable D call. V was pared by 2 bases and J by 2 bases, with 11 bases between. The V gene's germline CDR1 is MNHEY and CDR2 SVGEGT. The CDR3 spans 15 residues. As DNA, the CDR3 is TGTGCCAGCAGTTACCAGCGACCTGTCACAGATACGCAGTATTTT. Translating gives CASSYQRPVTDTQYF.

The chain uses TRBV19 and TRBJ2-2; no clear D gene. The CDR3 sequence is 13 residues long. CDR1 is LNHDA, CDR2 SQIVND, per germline (reference sequence). Trimming removed 6 bases from V and 5 bases from J, with 10 bases in between. CDR3 sequence reads: CASRLPRTGELFF. CDR3 nucleotides: TGTGCCAGTAGACTCCCGAGGACCGGGGAGCTGTTTTTT.

V gene TRBV18 combines with J gene TRBJ1-4; TRBD1 matches at 9 bases. V shed 6 bases and J 6 bases; nucleotides not matched to a gene: 8. Per the germline V gene, CDR1 is KGHSH and CDR2 is LQKENI. The CDR3 extends over 15 amino acids. The CDR3 bases are TGTGCCAGCTCGAGACCGGGACAGGGTTATGAAAAACTGTTTTTT. This codes for CASSRPGQGYEKLFF.

V and J are TRBV5-5 and TRBJ1-6; 9 positions agree with TRBD1. With V trimmed by 0 bases and J by 8 bases, 3 bases remained unmatched. The CDR3 contains 15 residues. In germline, CDR1 is SGHKS, CDR2 YYEKEE (reference sequence). The CDR3, as DNA: TGTGCCAGCAGCTTGGGGGACAGGGAAGATTCACCCCTCCACTTT. It encodes CASSLGDREDSPLHF.

The rearrangement links TRBV12-3 or TRBV12-4 to TRBJ1-3; tentative D call: TRBD1 (6 bases). V lost 6 bases and J lost 4, with 10 bases in between. The CDR3 spans 13 residues. The DNA for the CDR3 is TGTGCCAGCAGCCTGACAGGCGGAAACACCATATATTTT. Its protein product is CASSLTGGNTIYF.